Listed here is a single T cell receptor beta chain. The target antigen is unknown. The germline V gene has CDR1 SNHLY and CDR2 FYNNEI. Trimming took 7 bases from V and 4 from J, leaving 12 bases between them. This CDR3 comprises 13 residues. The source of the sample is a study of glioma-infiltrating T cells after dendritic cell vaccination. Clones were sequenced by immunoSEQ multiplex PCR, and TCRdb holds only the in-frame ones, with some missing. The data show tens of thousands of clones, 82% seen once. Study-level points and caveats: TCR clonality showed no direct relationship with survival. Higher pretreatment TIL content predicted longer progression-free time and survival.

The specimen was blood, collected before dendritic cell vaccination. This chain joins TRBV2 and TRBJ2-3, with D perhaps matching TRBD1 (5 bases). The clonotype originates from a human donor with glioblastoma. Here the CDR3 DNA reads TGTGCCAGCATTCTTCAGGGCGCAGATACGCAGTATTTT. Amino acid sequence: CASILQGADTQYF.